The 6 T cell receptor beta chains below come from one sample, sequenced in a study of T cell responses to AZD1222 COVID-19 vaccine (dated by TCRdb to about 2021). The time point tag for this specimen amounts to: baseline before first vaccination. The method behind the library was the immunoSEQ multiplex PCR assay. TCRdb took this table from immuneACCESS and kept in-frame rearrangements with V and J called. Such tables lack part of the clones; where checked against another copy, unresolved V genes explain under half of the gap, and the rest is unexplained. The sample profile shows fewer than 130,000 clones; about nine tenths of them were found once. The top ten constitute around 1.6% of the sample. The input for sequencing was peripheral blood, taken on day 0 of AZD1222 vaccination. The receptors stem from an adult in good health.

The rearrangement joins TRBV19 to TRBJ1-2; a possible D gene is TRBD1 (6 bases). The CDR3 has 15 residues. Germline CDR1 and CDR2: LNHDA and SQIVND (reference sequence). The ends were cut back, 4 bases at V and 10 bases at J, with 22 bases in the middle. The CDR3 region has the DNA TGTGCCAGTAGTACACCCCAAGCCACCGGGACATTCTACACCTTC. Its protein product is CASSTPQATGTFYTF.

The chain recombines TRBV18 with TRBJ2-5, with D perhaps being TRBD1 or TRBD2 (5 bases each). Trimming cost V 0 bases and J 3 bases, with 11 bases left between them. Germline CDR1 KGHSH, CDR2 LQKENI. The length of the CDR3 is 15 residues. The CDR3 loop is CASSPPWDGKETQYF. The CDR3 DNA is TGTGCCAGCTCACCACCTTGGGACGGGAAAGAGACCCAGTACTTC.

The J gene is TRBJ1-2, the V gene TRBV5-4; D not resolved. The germline V gene has CDR1 SGHNT and CDR2 YYREEE (reference sequence). V lost 5 bases and J 5 bases, leaving 10 bases between the germline ends. The CDR3 has 12 amino acids. The CDR3: CASSSGSYGYTF. The CDR3 DNA is TGTGCCAGCAGTTCGGGGTCTTATGGCTACACCTTC.

The chain combines TRBV7-9 with TRBJ1-4; D is unclear. The V gene lost 6 bases and the J gene lost 7 bases, with 12 bases spanning the gap. Germline assignment: CDR1 SEHNR and CDR2 FQNEAQ (reference sequence). This CDR3 region has 13 residues. The CDR3 DNA sequence: TGTGCCAGCAGTCGGGGTTCCGCTGAAAAACTGTTTTTT. Protein product: CASSRGSAEKLFF.

The chain is built from TRBV7-2 and TRBJ2-2, with 8 bases aligning to TRBD2. The V and J ends lost 2 bases and 0 bases, in that order; junction bases with no gene match: 5. The CDR3 is 17 residues long. Germline loops: CDR1 SGHTA, CDR2 FQGNSA. CDR3 DNA sequence: TGTGCCAGCAGCTTACAACCGCGGGGGGCGAACACCGGGGAGCTGTTTTTT. Its translation: CASSLQPRGANTGELFF.

The chain is built from TRBV19 and TRBJ2-6; no clear D gene. CDR3 size: 15 residues. Germline CDR1 is LNHDA and CDR2 is SQIVND (reference sequence). The germline V and J ends were trimmed by 7 bases and 0 bases, with 10 bases remaining between them. The CDR3 protein is CASTLDRSGANVLTF. In DNA form, the CDR3 reads TGTGCCAGTACCCTCGACCGCTCTGGGGCCAACGTCCTGACTTTC. The whole variable domain, filled in from reference TRBV19 and TRBJ2-6, reads DGGITQSPKYLFRKEGQNVTLSCEQNLNHDAMYWYRQDPGQGLRLIYYSQIVNDFQKGDIAEGYSVSREKKESFPLTVTSAQKNPTAFYLCASTLDRSGANVLTFGAGSRLTVL.